This TCR beta chain came from a study of Graves' ophthalmopathy and Graves' hyperthyroidism. Study outcomes and limitations: Blood also carried most expanded thyroid clonotypes exceeding 0.001 frequency.

This CDR3 has 16 residues. Germline CDR1 MNHEY, CDR2 SMNVEV (reference sequence). V lost 3 bases and J 5 bases, leaving 16 bases between the germline ends. About this clonotype: The antigen is undetermined.

RNA transcripts were the source from which TCR beta CDR3 regions were amplified. HTBI-primed RT-PCR formed the first round, and a multiplex PCR formed the second. TCRdb itself ran the multiplex PCR reads through MiXCR, one entry per CDR3 protein. This table has some 240,000 distinct CDR3 sequences, around 50% appearing once. Ophthalmopathy donors showed moderate-to-severe activity, CAS ≥3, NOSPECS ≥4 and a duration under 3 months. This TCR came from an adult man with Graves' ophthalmopathy. The sequencing input was peripheral blood. The rearrangement links TRBV27 to TRBJ2-2, with D unresolved. The CDR3: CASSFHPAWRTGELFF. Here the CDR3 DNA reads TGTGCCAGCAGTTTCCATCCCGCGTGGCGGACCGGGGAGCTGTTTTTT.